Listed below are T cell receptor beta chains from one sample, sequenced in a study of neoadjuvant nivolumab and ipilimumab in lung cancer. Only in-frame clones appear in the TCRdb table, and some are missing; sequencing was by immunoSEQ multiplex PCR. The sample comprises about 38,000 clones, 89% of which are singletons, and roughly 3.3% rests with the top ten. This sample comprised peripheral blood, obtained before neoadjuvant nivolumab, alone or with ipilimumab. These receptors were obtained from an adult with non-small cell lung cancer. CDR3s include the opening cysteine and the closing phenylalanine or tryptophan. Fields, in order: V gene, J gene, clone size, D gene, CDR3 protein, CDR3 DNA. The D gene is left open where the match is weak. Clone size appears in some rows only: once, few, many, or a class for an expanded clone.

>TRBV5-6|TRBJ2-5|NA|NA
CASSLGRQETQYF
TGTGCCAGCAGCTTGGGACGGCAAGAGACCCAGTACTTC
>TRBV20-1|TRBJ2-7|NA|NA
CSAADSFFQYF
TGCAGTGCTGCGGACAGCTTCTTTCAGTACTTC
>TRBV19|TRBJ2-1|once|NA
CASSIGLPERQQFF
TGTGCCAGTAGTATTGGACTGCCGGAGAGGCAGCAGTTCTTC
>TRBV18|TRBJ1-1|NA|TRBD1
CASSPRYTGGGYTEAFF
TGTGCCAGCTCACCACGGTACACAGGGGGAGGGTACACTGAAGCTTTCTTT
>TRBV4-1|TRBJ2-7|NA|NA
CASSPGHGPYEQYF
TGCGCCAGCAGCCCAGGACACGGGCCCTACGAGCAGTACTTC
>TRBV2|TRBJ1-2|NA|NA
CASSAGRTYGFRGYTF
TGTGCCAGCAGTGCCGGCCGAACTTACGGTTTTCGTGGCTACACCTTC
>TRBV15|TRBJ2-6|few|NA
CATSASGANVLTF
TGTGCCACCAGCGCGTCTGGGGCCAACGTCCTGACTTTC
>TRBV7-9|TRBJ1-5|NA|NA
CASSSSELLNQPQHF
TGTGCCAGCAGCTCGAGTGAACTTCTCAATCAGCCCCAGCATTTT
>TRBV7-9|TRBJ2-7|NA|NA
CASSGTGQREQYF
TGTGCCAGCAGTGGGACTGGGCAGCGCGAGCAGTACTTC
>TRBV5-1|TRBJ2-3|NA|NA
CASSPGSDTQYF
TGCGCCAGCAGCCCAGGGTCAGATACGCAGTATTTT
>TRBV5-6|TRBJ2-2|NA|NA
CASSLWLAFTGELFF
TGTGCCAGCAGCTTGTGGCTAGCCTTCACCGGGGAGCTGTTTTTT
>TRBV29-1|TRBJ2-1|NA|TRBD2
CSVEGLAGDPNEQFF
TGCAGCGTTGAGGGACTAGCGGGAGATCCGAATGAGCAGTTCTTC
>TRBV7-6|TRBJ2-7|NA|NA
CASSLARGGEQYF
TGTGCCAGCAGCTTAGCGAGGGGCGGGGAGCAGTACTTC
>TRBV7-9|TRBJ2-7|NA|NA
CATPISEGHEGEQYF
TGTGCCACCCCGATTTCGGAGGGCCACGAGGGCGAGCAGTACTTC
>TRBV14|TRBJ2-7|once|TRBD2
CASSQDWPSRVEGGIYEQYF
TGTGCCAGCAGCCAAGATTGGCCGTCTCGGGTCGAGGGAGGGATATACGAGCAGTACTTC
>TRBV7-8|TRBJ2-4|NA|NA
CASSFAGANIQYF
TGTGCCAGCAGCTTTGCAGGGGCTAACATTCAGTACTTC
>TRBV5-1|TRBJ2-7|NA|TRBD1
CASSFQGQYYEQYF
TGCGCCAGCAGCTTTCAGGGACAGTACTACGAGCAGTACTTC
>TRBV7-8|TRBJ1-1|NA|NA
CASSLARAGTEAFF
TGTGCCAGCAGCTTAGCAAGGGCCGGCACTGAAGCTTTCTTT
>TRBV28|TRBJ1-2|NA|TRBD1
CASSANRGYGYTF
TGTGCCAGCAGTGCAAACAGGGGATATGGCTACACCTTC
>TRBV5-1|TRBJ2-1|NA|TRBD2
CASSSTGLAGAFGEQFF
TGCGCCAGCAGCTCGACGGGACTAGCGGGAGCATTCGGTGAGCAGTTCTTC
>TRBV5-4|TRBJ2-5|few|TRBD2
CASSAGLAGWETQYF
TGTGCCAGCAGCGCGGGACTAGCGGGGTGGGAGACCCAGTACTTC
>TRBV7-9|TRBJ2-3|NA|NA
CALQTSTGLDTQYF
TGTGCCCTCCAGACTAGCACAGGGTTGGATACGCAGTATTTT
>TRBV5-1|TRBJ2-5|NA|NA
CASSLGQAAAQETQYF
TGCGCCAGCAGCTTGGGCCAGGCCGCCGCCCAAGAGACCCAGTACTTC
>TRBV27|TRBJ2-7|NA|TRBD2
CASSFSGRVSYEQYF
TGTGCCAGCAGTTTCAGCGGGAGGGTTTCCTACGAGCAGTACTTC
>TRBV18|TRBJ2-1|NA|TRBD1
CASSPIGQAWDEQFF
TGTGCCAGCTCACCAATCGGACAGGCTTGGGATGAGCAGTTCTTC
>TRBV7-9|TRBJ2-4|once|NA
CASSPTGAKNIQYF
TGTGCCAGCAGCCCGACTGGAGCCAAAAACATTCAGTACTTC
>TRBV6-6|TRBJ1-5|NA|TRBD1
CASRRDRRGEQPQHF
TGTGCCAGCAGGCGGGACAGACGGGGGGAGCAGCCCCAGCATTTT
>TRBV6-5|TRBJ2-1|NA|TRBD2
CASSSPTSGYNEQFF
TGTGCCAGCAGTTCACCGACTAGCGGCTACAATGAGCAGTTCTTC
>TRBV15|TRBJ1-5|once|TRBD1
CATSREGTGTHNQPQHF
TGTGCCACCAGCAGAGAGGGGACAGGGACCCACAATCAGCCCCAGCATTTT